Following are 20 T cell receptor beta chains from one sample sequenced in a study of post-analysis software for immune sequencing data. Study-level results: Patients carried roughly 5 TRBV segments more frequently than controls did, and TRBV5-6, TRBV5-1 and TRBV20-1 were among them.

Built from TCR beta cDNA, the libraries had unique molecular identifiers in them. TCRdb processed the PCR reads anew with MiXCR; each CDR3 protein has one entry. The sample has about 500,000 distinct CDR3 sequences; under 55% are singletons. Their antigens remain unidentified. Input material: blood. These receptors were taken from a girl aged 10-17 years with multiple sclerosis.

This CDR3 reads CASARDSWVDEQYF. The DNA for the CDR3 is TGTGCCAGCGCCCGGGACAGCTGGGTCGACGAGCAGTACTTC. The chain couples TRBV25-1 to TRBJ2-7; 7 bases are shared with TRBD1. The trim removed 8 bases at V and 5 bases at J, leaving 12 bases unmatched. Per the germline V gene, CDR1 is MGHDK and CDR2 is SYGVNS. This CDR3 spans 14 amino acids.

This clonotype was detected only a few times. This chain connects TRBV24-1 to TRBJ2-1; a possible D gene is TRBD2 (5 bases). The CDR3 is 12 amino acids. The V end was cut by 0 bases, the J end by 9 bases, with 5 bases between. The germline V gene encodes CDR1 KGHDR and CDR2 SFDVKD. The CDR3 sequence is CATSDLEGEQFF. In nucleotides, the CDR3 is TGTGCCACCAGTGATTTGGAGGGTGAGCAGTTCTTC.

This clonotype showed up just a few times. The rearrangement joins TRBV13 to TRBJ2-3; D remains unclear. V dropped 6 bases and J dropped 3 bases, with 10 bases sitting between them. Germline CDR1 is PRHDT and CDR2 is FYEKMQ (reference sequence). This CDR3 comprises 13 residues. CDR3 nucleotide sequence: TGTGCCAGCAGTCCCTCTCCAACAGATACGCAGTATTTT. Translation: CASSPSPTDTQYF.

Ten or more counts support this clonotype. The chain carries TRBV20-1 and TRBJ1-1, with D unresolved. This CDR3 region has 14 residues. V lost 2 bases and J 0 bases, leaving 10 bases between the germline ends. Germline V gene sequence: CDR1 DFQATT, CDR2 SNEGSKA (reference sequence). The CDR3 DNA reads as TGCAGTGCTAGACGTCGGGCCATGAACACTGAAGCTTTCTTT. This sequence encodes CSARRRAMNTEAFF.

The chain recombines TRBV5-1 with TRBJ2-7, with 7 bases lining up with TRBD1. CDR3 length: 17 amino acids. In germline, CDR1 is SGHRS, CDR2 YFSETQ. Trimming took 1 base from V and 4 from J; bases not matched to a gene: 14. CDR3 residues: CASSLLKTGRRTYEQYF. CDR3 nucleotide sequence: TGCGCCAGCAGCTTGTTGAAGACAGGGCGTCGGACTTACGAGCAGTACTTC.

In its sample, this clonotype was seen many times. The gene calls are TRBV5-6 and TRBJ2-2, with D perhaps TRBD1 or TRBD2 (5 bases each). The germline V gene has CDR1 SGHDT and CDR2 YYEEEE. The CDR3 is made up of 18 amino acids. V lost 2 bases and J lost 0, with 17 bases in between. CDR3 sequence: CASSFQEGMTANTGELFF. In nucleotides, the CDR3 is TGTGCCAGCAGCTTTCAAGAGGGGATGACTGCGAACACCGGGGAGCTGTTTTTT.

V gene TRBV4-1 combines with J gene TRBJ2-3; D unclear. The CDR3 is 13 amino acids. Germline V gives CDR1 MGHRA, CDR2 YSYEKL. The V and J ends lost 3 bases and 1 base respectively, with 5 bases between them. CDR3 sequence reads: CASSHGGTDTQYF. The DNA for the CDR3 is TGCGCCAGCAGCCATGGGGGCACAGATACGCAGTATTTT.

This sequence joins TRBV6-5 and TRBJ1-2; unclear D gene. Germline CDR1 and CDR2: MNHEY and SVGAGI. The CDR3 loop spans 12 amino acids. V was pared by 6 bases and J by 4 bases, with 9 bases between. The CDR3 reads CASRTQAYGYTF. The CDR3 DNA is TGTGCCAGCAGGACGCAGGCCTATGGCTACACCTTC.

This clonotype was counted only a few times. The chain recombines TRBV21-1 with TRBJ1-2; the DNA was not compared with TRBD1, the D call given in the table. TRBV21-1 is a known pseudogene. The CDR3 covers 16 residues. CDR3: CASSSRQPLANYGYTF. The DNA for the CDR3 is TGTGCCAGCAGCTCCCGACAGCCGTTAGCTAACTATGGCTACACCTTC.

This clonotype was picked up a small number of times. The chain recombines TRBV29-1 with TRBJ1-5; TRBD1 might be the D (5 bases). V gave up 4 bases and J gave up 3 bases, with 13 bases separating them. Germline values: CDR1 SQVTM, CDR2 ANQGSEA. This CDR3 comprises 14 residues. The DNA for the CDR3 is TGCAGCGTTGGTGGGGGAAGGGACAATCAGCCCCAGCATTTT. Its protein is CSVGGGRDNQPQHF.

This clonotype was counted between two and nine times. This may come from a read error, since a much larger clone is one base off. This chain links TRBV7-2 with TRBJ2-1; D not certain. Germline CDR1 reads SGHTA; CDR2 reads FQGNSA. This CDR3 contains 16 residues. Trimming stripped 1 base from V and 0 bases from J, with 10 bases between. The chain's CDR3 is CASSLETAPSYNEQFF. As DNA, the CDR3 is TGTGCCAGCAGCTTAGAGACGGCGCCCTCCTACAATGAGCAGTTCTTC.

Only a few counts were recorded for this clonotype. The chain couples TRBV9 to TRBJ2-2; tentatively, D is TRBD1 (6 bases). The germline gives CDR1 SGDLS, CDR2 YYNGEE. The V and J ends lost 3 bases and 4 bases respectively, with 13 bases between them. The CDR3 has 15 residues. The CDR3, as DNA: TGTGCCAGCAGCGCCCCCGGGACAACCACCGGGGAGCTGTTTTTT. This gives the protein CASSAPGTTTGELFF.

In this sample, this clonotype turned up a few times. The V and J genes are TRBV24-1 and TRBJ1-2; D is ambiguous. CDR3 length: 12 residues. Trimming took 4 bases from V and 5 from J, leaving 7 bases between them. CDR1 and CDR2 from the germline V gene are KGHDR and SFDVKD. CDR3 DNA sequence: TGTGCCACCAGTGAAGGGCCGTATGGCTACACCTTC. It is translated as CATSEGPYGYTF.

The chain couples TRBV7-3 to TRBJ1-1, with 9 bases lining up with TRBD1. The CDR3 is 14 amino acids. Germline V CDR1 and CDR2: SGHTA, FQGTGA. Losses at the gene ends were 5 bases for V and 10 bases for J; bases not matched to a gene: 11. For the CDR3, the DNA is TGTGCCAGCAGCACGGGAACAGGGGGCGGGGGAGCTTTCTTT. Its translation is CASSTGTGGGGAFF.

This clonotype was found a few times. This chain uses TRBV6-2 or TRBV6-3 with TRBJ2-5; no definite D call. The J call is doubtful: the DNA matches TRBJ2-7 better. Per germline, CDR1 MNHEY and CDR2 SVGEGT. The CDR3 covers 12 residues. The CDR3 DNA sequence: TGTGCCAGCAGTTACTCGACTTCCGAGCAGTACTTC. This translates into CASSYSTSEQYF.

The chain carries TRBV28 and TRBJ1-4, with D uncertain. The CDR3 is made up of 14 amino acids. Germline V gene data show CDR1 as MDHEN and CDR2 as SYDVKM. V was clipped by 6 bases and J by 0 bases, with 8 bases between them. Written as DNA, the CDR3 is TGTGCCAGCAGCTACCCTGCAACTAATGAAAAACTGTTTTTT. It specifies CASSYPATNEKLFF.

The chain recombines TRBV5-1 with TRBJ2-1, with 8 bases identical to TRBD1. V shed 4 bases and J 7 bases; nucleotides not matched to a gene: 7. Germline V CDR1 and CDR2: SGHRS, YFSETQ. The CDR3 totals 14 residues. The CDR3 region has the DNA TGCGCCAGCAGCCTTGGACAGGGTCGTAATGAGCAGTTCTTC. It specifies CASSLGQGRNEQFF.

This clonotype was observed a handful of times. The chain joins TRBV6-1 to TRBJ1-6; no clear D gene. This CDR3 has 17 amino acids. V lost 4 bases to trimming and J lost 0 bases, with 13 bases between them. CDR1 MNHNS and CDR2 SASEGT come from the germline V gene. The CDR3 loop reads CASSGRSPSSYNSPLHF. CDR3 DNA: TGTGCCAGCAGTGGCCGGAGCCCGAGCTCCTATAATTCACCCCTCCACTTT.

In nucleotides, the CDR3 is TGTGCCAGCAGTTACTCGTCCAGAAACACTGAAGCTTTCTTT. It specifies CASSYSSRNTEAFF. The chain combines TRBV6-5 with TRBJ1-1; D is uncertain. The CDR3 totals 14 residues. Trimming stripped 0 bases from V and 2 bases from J, with 7 bases between. Germline V CDR1 and CDR2: MNHEY, SVGAGI.

DNA of the CDR3: TGCAGTGCTAGATTAACTAGCGGGAGTGTAGAGACCCAGTACTTC. Translated, it gives CSARLTSGSVETQYF. The rearrangement uses TRBV20-1 and TRBJ2-5; 11 bases map to TRBD2. Germline lookup yields CDR1 DFQATT and CDR2 SNEGSKA (reference sequence). The J segment lost 4 bases and the V segment lost 2 bases, leaving 6 bases of the junction unmatched. This CDR3 region has 15 residues.